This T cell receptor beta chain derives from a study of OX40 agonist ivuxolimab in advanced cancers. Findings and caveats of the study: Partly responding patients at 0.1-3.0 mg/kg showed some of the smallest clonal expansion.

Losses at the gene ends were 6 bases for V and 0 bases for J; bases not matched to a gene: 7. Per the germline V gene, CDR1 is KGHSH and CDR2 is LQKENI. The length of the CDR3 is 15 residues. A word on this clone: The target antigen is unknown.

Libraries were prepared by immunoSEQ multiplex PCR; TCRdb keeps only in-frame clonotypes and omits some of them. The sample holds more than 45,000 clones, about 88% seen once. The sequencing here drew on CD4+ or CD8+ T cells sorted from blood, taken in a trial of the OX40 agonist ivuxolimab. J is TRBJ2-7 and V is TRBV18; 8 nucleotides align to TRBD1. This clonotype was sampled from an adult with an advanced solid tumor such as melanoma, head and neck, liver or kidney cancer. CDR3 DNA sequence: TGTGCCAGCTCTCCTGGGACAGGCGCCTCCTACGAGCAGTACTTC. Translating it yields CASSPGTGASYEQYF.